This T cell receptor beta chain originates from a study of blood T cell repertoires in COVID-19. As for the study in general: Acute and convalescent COVID-19 samples came from the United States, Italy and Spain. PBMCs, B-cell-depleted T cells, or T cells were the source of the cDNA or gDNA that made up the material.

Original analysis: Amplified reference gene primers provided the basis for estimating nucleated cell counts. Libraries were prepared by immunoSEQ multiplex PCR; TCRdb keeps only in-frame clonotypes and omits some of them. V and J calls and clone size are those listed in that table; D and trimming were worked out from the DNA. Among approximately 99,000 clones, 80% to 90% were seen once, and the ten largest hold just over 2%. The V gene lost 2 bases and the J gene lost 3 bases, with 9 bases spanning the gap. Germline CDR1 reads SGHRS; CDR2 reads YFSETQ. This CDR3 has 14 amino acids. Seattle cases were enrolled at active infection and followed longitudinally. The table lists this clone with a count of one.

J is TRBJ1-5 and V is TRBV5-1, with D possibly matching TRBD1 (6 bases). The receptor's source is a middle-aged man with COVID-19, enrolled during active disease. Sequencing was carried out using peripheral blood. The CDR3 here is CASSLQGPNQPQHF. Here the CDR3 DNA reads TGCGCCAGCAGCTTACAGGGTCCCAATCAGCCCCAGCATTTT.